These 4 T cell receptor beta chains share one sample of origin, sequenced in a study of cytomegalovirus exposure and HLA in healthy donors. The PCR had 60 Vbeta and 13 Jbeta primers. Assay used: immunoSEQ multiplex PCR; TCRdb lists only in-frame clones, some missing. The sample holds some 160,000 clones, roughly 79% seen once. The sample was PBMCs. The receptor set was obtained from a man between 40 and 49 years old in good health and CMV-seronegative.

This sequence joins TRBV25-1 and TRBJ2-2, with 8 bases identical to TRBD1. J lost 7 bases, V lost 5 bases, and 0 bases had no gene match. CDR3 length: 12 residues. Germline V gene lookup returns CDR1 MGHDK and CDR2 SYGVNS. This CDR3 reads CASSTGGGELFF. The CDR3 region has the DNA TGTGCCAGCAGTACAGGGGGCGGGGAGCTGTTTTTT.

J is TRBJ2-5 and V is TRBV11-2; D may be TRBD1 (5 bases). CDR1 and CDR2 from the germline V gene are SGHAT and FQNNGV. Trimming removed 5 bases from V and 4 bases from J, with 14 bases in between. The CDR3 length is 14 residues. The CDR3 region is CASSPPAGRETQYF. The CDR3, as DNA: TGTGCCAGCAGCCCTCCCGCAGGGCGAGAGACCCAGTACTTC.

The chain uses TRBV9 and TRBJ1-1, with 12 nucleotides matching TRBD1. CDR3 length: 17 amino acids. Germline loops: CDR1 SGDLS, CDR2 YYNGEE. With 5 bases clipped from V and 0 bases from J, the junction kept 8 bases outside the gene matches. The CDR3 loop reads CASSLTGTGGVNTEAFF. The CDR3, as DNA: TGTGCCAGCAGTCTAACCGGGACAGGGGGCGTGAACACTGAAGCTTTCTTT.

The chain carries TRBV5-1 and TRBJ1-1; tentative D call: TRBD1 (6 bases). Germline lookup yields CDR1 SGHRS and CDR2 YFSETQ. There are 16 residues in the CDR3. V was trimmed by 2 bases and J by 0 bases, leaving 14 bases between them. For the CDR3, the DNA is TGCGCCAGCAGCTTCGAACAGGGAGGGATGAACACTGAAGCTTTCTTT. It encodes CASSFEQGGMNTEAFF.